The 23 T cell receptor beta chains listed next were all sequenced from one sample in a study of blood T cell repertoires in COVID-19. The data were produced by immunoSEQ multiplex PCR, yet TCRdb's version contains in-frame clones alone and is incomplete. The table includes roughly 360,000 clones, around four fifths detected once. Sequencing was carried out using PBMCs or T cells enriched from blood (not recorded which). Receptors were obtained from a woman between 45 and 65 years old who had recovered from COVID-19.

This clone showed up just once. This rearrangement joins TRBV7-8 to TRBJ2-1; 14 nucleotides agree with TRBD2. The CDR3 consists of 16 residues. After removal of 5 bases from V and 9 bases from J, the junction contained 9 bases not matched to a gene. Germline assignment: CDR1 SGHVS and CDR2 FQNEAQ. The DNA for the CDR3 is TGTGCCAGCAGCCAGGGACTAGCGGGAGTAGATGGTGAGCAGTTCTTC. Translated: CASSQGLAGVDGEQFF.

The chain uses TRBV21-1 and TRBJ1-4; the DNA was not compared with TRBD1, the D call given in the table. TRBV21-1 is marked as a pseudogene. The CDR3 consists of 14 residues. The CDR3 DNA reads as TGTGCCAGCAGCAAAGAAGGACAGCCCGGAAAACTGTTTTTT. As protein: CASSKEGQPGKLFF.

The chain couples TRBV30 to TRBJ1-1, with 11 bases matching TRBD1. Trimming cost V 5 bases and J 4 bases; bases outside gene matches: 12. Germline V gene lookup returns CDR1 GTSNPN and CDR2 SVGIG (reference sequence). The CDR3 extends over 16 amino acids. CDR3 residues: CAWDGQGAKGSTEAFF. The CDR3 DNA is TGTGCCTGGGACGGACAGGGGGCAAAAGGGAGCACTGAAGCTTTCTTT.

In its sample, this clone was seen once. The DNA for the CDR3 is TGTGCCAGCAGTGGGGGGGGCTTAGACAATGAGCAGTTCTTC. Protein product: CASSGGGLDNEQFF. The chain employs TRBV6-2 or TRBV6-3 and TRBJ2-1; D might be TRBD2 (7 bases). The length of the CDR3 is 14 residues. The V gene lost 5 bases and the J gene lost 5 bases, with 13 bases spanning the gap. The germline V gene encodes CDR1 MNHEY and CDR2 SVGEGT.

This clone was recorded only once. V usage is TRBV11-2 and J usage is TRBJ1-6; perhaps TRBD1 as D (6 bases). CDR3 length: 15 residues. Germline V gene lookup returns CDR1 SGHAT and CDR2 FQNNGV. Trimming removed 0 bases from V and 9 bases from J, with 12 bases in between. DNA for the CDR3: TGTGCCAGCAGCTTAGATCAGGGGACGGGTTCACCCCTCCACTTT. Translated: CASSLDQGTGSPLHF.

The chain recombines TRBV4-1 with TRBJ2-6, with TRBD1 matching 9 bases. CDR3 size: 21 residues. The V and J ends lost 4 bases and 0 bases, in that order; junction bases with no gene match: 16. In germline, CDR1 is MGHRA, CDR2 YSYEKL. The CDR3 is CASSREGGDRADGSGANVLTF. In nucleotides, the CDR3 is TGCGCCAGCAGCCGAGAAGGAGGGGACAGGGCAGATGGCTCTGGGGCCAACGTCCTGACTTTC.

J is TRBJ2-2 and V is TRBV9; perhaps TRBD1 as D (5 bases). The germline V and J ends were trimmed by 3 bases and 0 bases, with 12 bases remaining between them. CDR1 and CDR2 from the germline V gene are SGDLS and YYNGEE. This CDR3 spans 16 amino acids. The CDR3 coding sequence is TGTGCCAGCAGCGCTAGATCAGGGACGAACACCGGGGAGCTGTTTTTT. Residues: CASSARSGTNTGELFF.

The V call is TRBV7-9, the J call TRBJ1-4, with a possible D match to TRBD1 (6 bases). The germline gives CDR1 SEHNR, CDR2 FQNEAQ (reference sequence). V was clipped by 2 bases and J by 7 bases, with 8 bases between them. CDR3 length: 13 amino acids. The CDR3 bases are TGTGCCAGCAGCTTACTACAGGGTGAAAAACTGTTTTTT. Residues: CASSLLQGEKLFF.

J is TRBJ2-3 and V is TRBV21-1; TRBD2 is the table's D call, not checked against the DNA. TRBV21-1 corresponds to a pseudogene. This CDR3 is 18 amino acids long. DNA for the CDR3: TGTGCCAGCAGCAGCGGGTGGATGAGCGGGACGAGCACAGATACGCAGTATTTT. It encodes CASSSGWMSGTSTDTQYF.

This clone was seen ten or more times. The rearrangement joins TRBV5-1 to TRBJ2-3; D is unresolved. The CDR3 contains 15 residues. With 0 bases removed from V and 2 bases from J, the gap between germline ends came to 10 bases. The germline V gene encodes CDR1 SGHRS and CDR2 YFSETQ. The CDR3 sequence: CASSLAPVPTDTQYF. The CDR3 DNA sequence: TGCGCCAGCAGCTTGGCCCCGGTCCCCACAGATACGCAGTATTTT.

The chain uses TRBV6-2 or TRBV6-3 and TRBJ2-1; 8 bases agree with TRBD2. Trimming took 5 bases from V and 8 from J; bases not matched to a gene: 2. CDR1 is MNHEY, CDR2 SVGEGT, per germline. This CDR3 contains 12 residues. CDR3 nucleotides: TGTGCCAGCAGTGGACTAGCAGATGAGCAGTTCTTC. Translated, it gives CASSGLADEQFF.

The rearrangement joins TRBV12-3 or TRBV12-4 to TRBJ1-2, with D possibly being TRBD1 (5 bases). The CDR3 spans 11 residues. V dropped 2 bases and J dropped 13 bases, with 11 bases sitting between them. This chain's CDR3 is CASSLTGRVTF. The CDR3 DNA reads TGTGCCAGCAGTTTAACAGGTCGCGTCACCTTC.

The rearrangement links TRBV12-3 or TRBV12-4 to TRBJ2-7; D perhaps matches TRBD2 (6 bases). The CDR3 contains 13 residues. Trimming shortened V by 11 bases and J by 5 bases, and 19 bases separated the two germline ends. The CDR3 DNA is TGTGCCTCGGGGACTCTAGGGAAACACGAGCAGTACTTC. Its translation: CASGTLGKHEQYF.

The V gene is TRBV7-2, the J gene TRBJ1-2; no clear D. The CDR3 loop spans 14 amino acids. Germline V lookup: CDR1 SGHTA, CDR2 FQGNSA. V lost 6 bases and J lost 0, with 11 bases in between. The CDR3 spells CASRDYGANYGYTF. CDR3 nucleotide sequence: TGTGCCAGCAGAGACTACGGGGCTAACTATGGCTACACCTTC.

The chain combines TRBV4-1 with TRBJ2-7; a possible D gene is TRBD1 (6 bases). This CDR3 has 14 residues. Trimming took off 3 bases at V and 5 bases at J, with 14 bases between the two ends. Germline assignment: CDR1 MGHRA and CDR2 YSYEKL. The CDR3 is CASSQNTGTDEQYF. The CDR3 bases are TGCGCCAGCAGCCAGAACACAGGGACGGACGAGCAGTACTTC.

This chain uses TRBV27 with TRBJ2-7; 7 bases align to TRBD2. The CDR3 extends over 15 amino acids. Germline loops: CDR1 MNHEY, CDR2 SMNVEV (reference sequence). The J segment lost 0 bases and the V segment lost 2 bases, leaving 4 bases of the junction unmatched. CDR3 in amino acids: CASSLAPGGSYEQYF. DNA of the CDR3: TGTGCCAGCAGTTTAGCCCCGGGAGGCTCCTACGAGCAGTACTTC.

This chain joins TRBV19 and TRBJ2-5; D call uncertain. Germline CDR1 and CDR2: LNHDA and SQIVND (reference sequence). Trimming left V 6 bases short and J 5 bases short, with 7 bases between. The CDR3 is 11 amino acids. CDR3 coding DNA: TGTGCCAGTAGCCTTTTTGAGACCCAGTACTTC. Translation gives CASSLFETQYF.

In its sample, this clone was seen a few times. V and J are TRBV27 and TRBJ1-6; D is unresolved. The CDR3 sequence is 12 residues long. Germline V lookup: CDR1 MNHEY, CDR2 SMNVEV (reference sequence). Trimming stripped 6 bases from V and 4 bases from J, with 4 bases between. In DNA, the CDR3 is TGTGCCAGCAGACAGTATAATTCACCCCTCCACTTT. Amino acids: CASRQYNSPLHF.

The V call is TRBV2, the J call TRBJ2-7, with 13 bases matching TRBD2. CDR1 and CDR2 from the germline V gene are SNHLY and FYNNEI. The CDR3 spans 17 residues. V shed 6 bases and J 4 bases; nucleotides not matched to a gene: 12. The CDR3, as DNA: TGTGCCAGCAGCCGGACTAGCGGGAGAGGAGCTATTTACGAGCAGTACTTC. Protein product: CASSRTSGRGAIYEQYF.

The chain carries TRBV18 and TRBJ2-1; D possibly corresponds to TRBD1 (6 bases). The CDR3 contains 16 residues. V was trimmed by 3 bases and J by 0 bases, leaving 12 bases between them. Germline values: CDR1 KGHSH, CDR2 LQKENI. The CDR3 loop is CASSPNRASSYNEQFF. DNA for the CDR3: TGTGCCAGCTCACCGAACAGGGCCTCCTCCTACAATGAGCAGTTCTTC.

The chain has TRBV30 and TRBJ1-5; TRBD1 is a possible D gene (6 bases). The CDR3 length is 13 residues. Germline-derived CDR1 and CDR2 are GTSNPN and SVGIG (reference sequence). V was trimmed by 5 bases and J by 5 bases, leaving 13 bases between them. DNA of the CDR3: TGTGCCTGGTCGACAGGACTAGATCAGCCCCAGCATTTT. Translating gives CAWSTGLDQPQHF.

The chain is built from TRBV4-1 and TRBJ1-4; 11 nucleotides agree with TRBD1. In germline, CDR1 is MGHRA, CDR2 YSYEKL. The junction had 7 bases not matched to a gene; V was cut back by 0 bases and J by 7 bases. The CDR3 sequence is 17 residues long. The CDR3 DNA follows: TGCGCCAGCAGCCAAGACCTCTCGGGGACAGGGGGTGAAAAACTGTTTTTT. Amino acids: CASSQDLSGTGGEKLFF.

This clone was counted once. The V and J genes are TRBV19 and TRBJ2-5; 11 bases are shared with TRBD2. V was pared by 5 bases and J by 5 bases, with 10 bases of the junction left unmatched. The CDR3 is 16 amino acids. Per the germline V gene, CDR1 is LNHDA and CDR2 is SQIVND (reference sequence). CDR3 amino acids: CASSGTSGGDWETQYF. CDR3 coding DNA: TGTGCCAGTAGTGGAACTAGCGGGGGTGATTGGGAGACCCAGTACTTC.